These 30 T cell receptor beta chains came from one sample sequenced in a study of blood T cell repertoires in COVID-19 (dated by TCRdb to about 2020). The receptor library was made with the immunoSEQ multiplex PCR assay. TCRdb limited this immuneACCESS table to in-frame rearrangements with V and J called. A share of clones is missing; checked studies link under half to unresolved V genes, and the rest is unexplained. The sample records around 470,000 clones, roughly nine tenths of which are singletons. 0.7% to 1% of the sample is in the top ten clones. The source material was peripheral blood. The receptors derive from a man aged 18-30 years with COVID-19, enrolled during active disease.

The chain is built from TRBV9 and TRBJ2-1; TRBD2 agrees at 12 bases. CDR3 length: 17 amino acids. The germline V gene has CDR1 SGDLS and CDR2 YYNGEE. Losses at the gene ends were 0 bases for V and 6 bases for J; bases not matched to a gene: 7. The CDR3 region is CASSVEEGLAGSNEQFF. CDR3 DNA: TGTGCCAGCAGCGTAGAAGAGGGACTAGCGGGCTCCAATGAGCAGTTCTTC.

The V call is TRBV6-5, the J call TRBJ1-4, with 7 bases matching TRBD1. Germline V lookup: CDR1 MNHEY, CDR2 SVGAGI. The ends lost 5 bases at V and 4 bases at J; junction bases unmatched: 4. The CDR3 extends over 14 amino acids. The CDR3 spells CASSMGQHNEKLFF. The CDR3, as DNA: TGTGCCAGCAGTATGGGACAGCATAATGAAAAACTGTTTTTT.

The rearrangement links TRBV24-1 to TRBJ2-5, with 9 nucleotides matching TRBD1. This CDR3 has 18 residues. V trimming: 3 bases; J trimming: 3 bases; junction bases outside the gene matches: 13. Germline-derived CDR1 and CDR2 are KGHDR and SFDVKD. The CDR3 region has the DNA TGTGCCACCAGTGATCTTCGGACAGGGGCGGATATGAAAGAGACCCAGTACTTC. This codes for CATSDLRTGADMKETQYF.

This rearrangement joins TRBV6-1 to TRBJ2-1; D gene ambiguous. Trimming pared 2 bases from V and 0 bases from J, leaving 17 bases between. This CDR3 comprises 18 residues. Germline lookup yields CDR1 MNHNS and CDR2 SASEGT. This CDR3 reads CASSESIWAASSYNEQFF. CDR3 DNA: TGTGCCAGCAGTGAATCAATTTGGGCAGCCAGCTCCTACAATGAGCAGTTCTTC.

DNA of the CDR3: TGTGCCAGCAGGGGAGACACAAACACCGGGGAGCTGTTTTTT. Translating it yields CASRGDTNTGELFF. The chain combines TRBV2 with TRBJ2-2; the D gene is possibly TRBD2 (5 bases). Germline lookup yields CDR1 SNHLY and CDR2 FYNNEI. The CDR3 spans 14 residues. V was cut by 6 bases and J by 2 bases, with 10 bases left in between.

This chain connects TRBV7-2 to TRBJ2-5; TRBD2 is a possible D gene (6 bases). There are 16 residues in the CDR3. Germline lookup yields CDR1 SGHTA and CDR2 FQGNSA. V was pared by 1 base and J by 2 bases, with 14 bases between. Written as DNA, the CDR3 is TGTGCCAGCAGCTTAGGTCGGGGTAGCGGACAAGAGACCCAGTACTTC. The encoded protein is CASSLGRGSGQETQYF.

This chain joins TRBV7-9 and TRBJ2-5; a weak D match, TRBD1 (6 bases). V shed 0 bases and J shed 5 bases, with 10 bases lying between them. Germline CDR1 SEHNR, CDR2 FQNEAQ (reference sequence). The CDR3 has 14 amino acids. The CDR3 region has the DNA TGTGCCAGCAGCTTAGCAACAGGGCGGGAGACCCAGTACTTC. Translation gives CASSLATGRETQYF.

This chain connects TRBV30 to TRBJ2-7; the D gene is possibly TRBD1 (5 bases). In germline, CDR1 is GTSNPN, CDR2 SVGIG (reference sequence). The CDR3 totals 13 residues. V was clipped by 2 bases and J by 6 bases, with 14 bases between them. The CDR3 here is CAWSPDTLSEQYF. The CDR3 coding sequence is TGTGCCTGGAGTCCGGACACCCTCAGCGAGCAGTACTTC.

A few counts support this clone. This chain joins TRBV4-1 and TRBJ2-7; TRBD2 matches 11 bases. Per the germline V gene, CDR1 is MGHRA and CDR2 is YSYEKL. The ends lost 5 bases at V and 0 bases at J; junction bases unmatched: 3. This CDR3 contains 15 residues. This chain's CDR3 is CASSATSGISYEQYF. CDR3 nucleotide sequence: TGCGCCAGCAGCGCGACTAGCGGGATCTCCTACGAGCAGTACTTC.

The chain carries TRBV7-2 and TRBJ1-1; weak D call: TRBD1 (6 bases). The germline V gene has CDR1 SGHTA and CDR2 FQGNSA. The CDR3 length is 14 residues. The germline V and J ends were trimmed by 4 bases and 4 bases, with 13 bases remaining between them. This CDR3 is CASSSTRGSTEAFF. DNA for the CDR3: TGTGCCAGCAGCTCGACCAGGGGTAGCACTGAAGCTTTCTTT.

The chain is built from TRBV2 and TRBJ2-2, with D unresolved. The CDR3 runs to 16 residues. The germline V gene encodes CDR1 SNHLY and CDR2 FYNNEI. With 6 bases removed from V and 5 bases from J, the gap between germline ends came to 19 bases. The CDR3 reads CASRVGGTFVTGELFF. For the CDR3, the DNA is TGTGCCAGCAGAGTAGGCGGAACATTCGTTACCGGGGAGCTGTTTTTT.

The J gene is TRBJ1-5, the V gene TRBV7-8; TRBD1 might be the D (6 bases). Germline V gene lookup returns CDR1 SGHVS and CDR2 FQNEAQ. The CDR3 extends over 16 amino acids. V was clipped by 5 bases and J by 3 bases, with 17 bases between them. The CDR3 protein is CASSPRGGTANQPQHF. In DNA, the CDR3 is TGTGCCAGCAGCCCTAGGGGGGGGACGGCCAATCAGCCCCAGCATTTT.

The CDR3 is CASSPGTGLTGELFF. The CDR3 region has the DNA TGTGCCAGCAGCCCCGGGACAGGGCTAACCGGGGAGCTGTTTTTT. V is TRBV6-5 and J is TRBJ2-2, with TRBD1 identical over 9 bases. CDR1 and CDR2 from the germline V gene are MNHEY and SVGAGI. V lost 6 bases and J lost 5; bases outside the gene matches: 7. The CDR3 spans 15 residues.

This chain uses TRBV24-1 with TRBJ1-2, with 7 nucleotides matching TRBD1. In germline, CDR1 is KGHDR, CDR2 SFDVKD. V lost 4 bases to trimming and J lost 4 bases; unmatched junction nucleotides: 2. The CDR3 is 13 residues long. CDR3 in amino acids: CATSDDRAYGYTF. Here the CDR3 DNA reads TGTGCCACCAGTGACGACAGGGCCTATGGCTACACCTTC.

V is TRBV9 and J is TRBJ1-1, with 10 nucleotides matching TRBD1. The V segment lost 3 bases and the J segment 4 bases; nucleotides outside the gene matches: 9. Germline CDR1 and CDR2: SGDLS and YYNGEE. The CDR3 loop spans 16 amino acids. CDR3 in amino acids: CASSGPGQGLATEAFF. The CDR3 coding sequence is TGTGCCAGCAGCGGGCCGGGACAGGGGCTTGCCACTGAAGCTTTCTTT.

As DNA, the CDR3 is TGTGCCAGCAGCGTAGGGAGGGGAGCATGGGCAGATACGCAGTATTTT. Its translation is CASSVGRGAWADTQYF. The chain links TRBV9 to TRBJ2-3; a possible D gene is TRBD2 (6 bases). Germline-derived CDR1 and CDR2 are SGDLS and YYNGEE. Trimming left V 0 bases short and J 4 bases short, with 15 bases between. The CDR3 runs 16 residues.

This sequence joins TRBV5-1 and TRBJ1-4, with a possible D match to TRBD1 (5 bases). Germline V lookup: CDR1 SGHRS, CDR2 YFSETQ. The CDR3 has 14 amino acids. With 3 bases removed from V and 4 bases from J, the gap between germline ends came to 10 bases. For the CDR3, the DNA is TGCGCCAGCAGCTCGCAGGGCCTTAATGAAAAACTGTTTTTT. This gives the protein CASSSQGLNEKLFF. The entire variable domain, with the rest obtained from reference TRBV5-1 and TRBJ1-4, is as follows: KAGVTQTPRYLIKTRGQQVTLSCSPISGHRSVSWYQQTPGQGLQFLFEYFSETQRNKGNFPGRFSGRQFSNSRSEMNVSTLELGDSALYLCASSSQGLNEKLFFGSGTQLSVL.

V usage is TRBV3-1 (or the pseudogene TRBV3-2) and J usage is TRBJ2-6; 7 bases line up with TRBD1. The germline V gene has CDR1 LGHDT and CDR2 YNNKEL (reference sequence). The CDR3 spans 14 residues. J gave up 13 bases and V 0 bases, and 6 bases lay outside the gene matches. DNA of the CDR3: TGTGCCAGCAGCCAAGATGACAGGGCAGGGGTCCTGACTTTC. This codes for CASSQDDRAGVLTF.

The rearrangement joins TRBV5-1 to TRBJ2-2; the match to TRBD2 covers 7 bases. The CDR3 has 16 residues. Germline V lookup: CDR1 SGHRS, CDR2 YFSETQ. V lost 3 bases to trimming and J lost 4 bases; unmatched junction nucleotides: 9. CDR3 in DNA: TGCGCCAGCAGCTACCAGGGAGGGATAGGCACCGGGGAGCTGTTTTTT. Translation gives CASSYQGGIGTGELFF.

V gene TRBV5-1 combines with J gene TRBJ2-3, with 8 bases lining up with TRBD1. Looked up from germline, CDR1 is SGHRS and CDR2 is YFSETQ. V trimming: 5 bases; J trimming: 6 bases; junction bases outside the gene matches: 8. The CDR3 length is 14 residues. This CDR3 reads CASSRAGGRDTQYF. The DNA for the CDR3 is TGCGCCAGCAGTCGCGCAGGGGGCCGGGATACGCAGTATTTT. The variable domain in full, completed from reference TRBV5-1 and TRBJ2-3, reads KAGVTQTPRYLIKTRGQQVTLSCSPISGHRSVSWYQQTPGQGLQFLFEYFSETQRNKGNFPGRFSGRQFSNSRSEMNVSTLELGDSALYLCASSRAGGRDTQYFGPGTRLTVL.

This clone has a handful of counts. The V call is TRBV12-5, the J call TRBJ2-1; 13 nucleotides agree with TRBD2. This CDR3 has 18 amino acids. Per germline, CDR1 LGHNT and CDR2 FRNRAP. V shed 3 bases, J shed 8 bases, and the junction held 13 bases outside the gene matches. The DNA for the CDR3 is TGTGCTAGTGGTTTTCGATCGATACTAGCGGGGGGGCGATATGAGCAGTTCTTC. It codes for CASGFRSILAGGRYEQFF.

DNA for the CDR3: TGTGCCAGCAGCTTATGGGGCGGGGTGGACGGCCCCTACGAGCAGTACTTC. Its protein product is CASSLWGGVDGPYEQYF. The chain couples TRBV11-3 to TRBJ2-7; D perhaps matches TRBD2 (6 bases). This CDR3 has 17 residues. Germline V gene data show CDR1 as SGHNT and CDR2 as YENEEA. The V end was cut by 2 bases, the J end by 2 bases, with 19 bases between.

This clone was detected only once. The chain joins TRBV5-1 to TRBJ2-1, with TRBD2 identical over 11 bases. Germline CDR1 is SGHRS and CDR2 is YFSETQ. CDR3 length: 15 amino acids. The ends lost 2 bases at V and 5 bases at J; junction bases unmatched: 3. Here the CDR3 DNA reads TGCGCCAGCAGCTTTAGCGGGAGGGCTAACAATGAGCAGTTCTTC. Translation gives CASSFSGRANNEQFF.

Written as DNA, the CDR3 is TGTGCCAATTCCGGGACAGGCTATAATTCACCCCTCCACTTT. It is translated as CANSGTGYNSPLHF. The chain is built from TRBV6-5 and TRBJ1-6, with 8 bases matching TRBD1. Germline CDR1 MNHEY, CDR2 SVGAGI. V was clipped by 10 bases and J by 3 bases; unmatched bases: 5. The CDR3 runs 14 residues.

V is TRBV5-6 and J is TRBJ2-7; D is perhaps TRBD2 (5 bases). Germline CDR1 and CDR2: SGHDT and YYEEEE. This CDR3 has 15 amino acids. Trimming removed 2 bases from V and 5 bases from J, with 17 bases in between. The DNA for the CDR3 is TGTGCCAGCAGCTTTGCAGACCGCGTGAGGGACGAGCAGTACTTC. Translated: CASSFADRVRDEQYF.

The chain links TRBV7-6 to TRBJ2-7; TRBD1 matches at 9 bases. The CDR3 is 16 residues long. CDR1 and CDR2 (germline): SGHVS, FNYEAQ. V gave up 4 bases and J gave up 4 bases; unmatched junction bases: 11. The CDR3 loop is CASSSSLGDREYEQYF. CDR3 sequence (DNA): TGTGCCAGCAGCTCCTCCCTGGGGGACAGGGAATACGAGCAGTACTTC.

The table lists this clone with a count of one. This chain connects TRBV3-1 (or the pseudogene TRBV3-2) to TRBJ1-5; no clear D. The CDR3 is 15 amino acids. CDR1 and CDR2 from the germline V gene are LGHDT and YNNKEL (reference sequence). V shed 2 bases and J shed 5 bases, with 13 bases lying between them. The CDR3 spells CASSQSLDLHQPQHF. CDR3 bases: TGTGCCAGCAGCCAATCTTTGGACTTACATCAGCCCCAGCATTTT.

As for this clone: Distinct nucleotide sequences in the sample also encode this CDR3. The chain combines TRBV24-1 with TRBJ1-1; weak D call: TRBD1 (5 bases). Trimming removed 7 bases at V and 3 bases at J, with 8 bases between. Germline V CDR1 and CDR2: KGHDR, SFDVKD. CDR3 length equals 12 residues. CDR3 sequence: CATSQGDTEAFF. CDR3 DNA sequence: TGTGCCACCAGCCAGGGTGACACTGAAGCTTTCTTT.

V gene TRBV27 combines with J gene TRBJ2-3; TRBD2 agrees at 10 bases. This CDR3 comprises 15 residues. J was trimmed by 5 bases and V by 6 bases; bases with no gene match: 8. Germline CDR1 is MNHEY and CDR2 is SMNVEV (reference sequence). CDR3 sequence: CASRLSGGAGDTQYF. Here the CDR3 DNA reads TGTGCCAGCAGGTTAAGCGGGGGGGCCGGAGATACGCAGTATTTT.

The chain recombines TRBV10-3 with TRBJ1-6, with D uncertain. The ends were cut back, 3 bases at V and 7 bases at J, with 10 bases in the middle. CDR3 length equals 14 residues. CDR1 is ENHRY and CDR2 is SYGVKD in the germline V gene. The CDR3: CAISERGVNSPLHF. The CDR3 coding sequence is TGTGCCATCAGTGAACGGGGAGTCAATTCACCCCTCCACTTT.